These 22 T cell receptor beta chains came from one sample sequenced in a study of shared clonotypes between healthy human individuals. Profiled with immunoSEQ multiplex PCR; TCRdb holds only in-frame clones, not every one. The table has 1,500,000 or so clones, approximately 98.5% seen once. The sample was naive CD4+ T cells sorted from blood. Subset: CD45RA+ positively selected. The origin of the receptors is a man aged 30 to 45 in good health.

The chain uses TRBV29-1 and TRBJ2-2, with no clear D. This CDR3 is 12 amino acids long. CDR1 is SQVTM, CDR2 ANQGSEA, per germline. Trimming removed 1 base at V and 6 bases at J, with 6 bases between. The CDR3 here is CSVEGGSGELFF. The CDR3 DNA reads TGCAGCGTTGAAGGTGGCTCCGGGGAGCTGTTTTTT.

The chain combines TRBV2 with TRBJ2-5; 7 bases fit TRBD1. J lost 5 bases, V lost 6 bases, and 9 bases had no gene match. The CDR3 has 14 amino acids. Germline CDR1 SNHLY, CDR2 FYNNEI. CDR3 DNA sequence: TGTGCCAGCAGGGTGACAGGGTTTGCGGAGACCCAGTACTTC. Encoded protein: CASRVTGFAETQYF.

This chain connects TRBV7-8 to TRBJ2-5; D may correspond to TRBD1 or TRBD2 (5 bases each). Germline V CDR1 and CDR2: SGHVS, FQNEAQ. CDR3 length: 14 amino acids. Trimming took 1 base from V and 5 from J, leaving 11 bases between them. The CDR3 protein is CASSLVAEGETQYF. As DNA, the CDR3 is TGTGCCAGCAGCTTAGTGGCCGAGGGGGAGACCCAGTACTTC.

The chain links TRBV18 to TRBJ2-7; 7 bases fit TRBD1. With 4 bases clipped from V and 3 bases from J, the junction kept 3 bases outside the gene matches. CDR1 and CDR2 from the germline V gene are KGHSH and LQKENI. CDR3 size: 13 residues. The CDR3 loop reads CASSQGQDYEQYF. CDR3 sequence (DNA): TGTGCCAGCTCACAAGGACAGGACTACGAGCAGTACTTC.

CDR3 DNA: TGTGCCAGCAGCTTAGGCGGGAGGTGGGGAGGGGAGACCCAGTACTTC. Protein sequence: CASSLGGRWGGETQYF. The chain couples TRBV7-6 to TRBJ2-5; TRBD2 aligns across 8 bases. The CDR3 runs 16 residues. Germline V gene lookup returns CDR1 SGHVS and CDR2 FNYEAQ. J was trimmed by 5 bases and V by 1 base; bases with no gene match: 9.

The chain couples TRBV5-5 to TRBJ2-7; TRBD2 matches at 10 bases. The CDR3 consists of 17 residues. With V trimmed by 4 bases and J by 7 bases, 17 bases remained unmatched. The germline V gene encodes CDR1 SGHKS and CDR2 YYEKEE (reference sequence). The CDR3 reads CASSVAPSGSLLMEQYF. The CDR3 DNA is TGTGCCAGCAGCGTGGCCCCTAGCGGGAGCCTCCTGATGGAGCAGTACTTC.

The chain has TRBV7-9 and TRBJ2-3; D gene unclear. Germline-derived CDR1 and CDR2 are SEHNR and FQNEAQ (reference sequence). The CDR3 spans 14 residues. Trimming stripped 5 bases from V and 1 base from J, with 10 bases between. CDR3 sequence reads: CASSTQVGTDTQYF. CDR3 nucleotide sequence: TGTGCCAGCAGCACTCAGGTGGGCACAGATACGCAGTATTTT.

V usage is TRBV19 and J usage is TRBJ1-5, with TRBD1 as a possible D gene (5 bases). This CDR3 is 12 amino acids long. Germline lookup yields CDR1 LNHDA and CDR2 SQIVND (reference sequence). Trimming shortened V by 6 bases and J by 3 bases, and 6 bases separated the two germline ends. CDR3 protein: CASSRVNQPQHF. CDR3 nucleotide sequence: TGTGCCAGTAGCAGGGTCAATCAGCCCCAGCATTTT. Supplemented by reference TRBV19 and TRBJ1-5, the full variable domain reads DGGITQSPKYLFRKEGQNVTLSCEQNLNHDAMYWYRQDPGQGLRLIYYSQIVNDFQKGDIAEGYSVSREKKESFPLTVTSAQKNPTAFYLCASSRVNQPQHFGDGTRLSIL.

The rearrangement links TRBV11-3 to TRBJ2-7, with TRBD1 matching 9 bases. The CDR3 sequence is 14 residues long. From germline, CDR1 is SGHNT and CDR2 YENEEA. Unmatched junction bases numbered 6, after V lost 4 bases and J lost 5 bases. CDR3 protein: CASSSGTGRDEQYF. DNA for the CDR3: TGTGCCAGCAGCTCAGGGACAGGGCGCGACGAGCAGTACTTC.

This chain joins TRBV10-2 and TRBJ2-3; no firm D call. V lost 2 bases and J 8 bases, leaving 8 bases between the germline ends. Germline CDR1 and CDR2: WSHSY and SAAADI. This CDR3 has 12 residues. For the CDR3, the DNA is TGCGCCAGCAGTGAGGGGGTCGGTACGCAGTATTTT. This translates into CASSEGVGTQYF.

The chain carries TRBV6-1 and TRBJ2-7, with TRBD1 matching over 7 bases. Trimming cost V 8 bases and J 2 bases; bases outside gene matches: 6. The V gene's germline CDR1 is MNHNS and CDR2 SASEGT. The CDR3 runs to 13 residues. The CDR3 sequence: CASEGQPTYEQYF. CDR3 DNA: TGTGCCAGCGAGGGACAGCCTACCTACGAGCAGTACTTC.

The chain couples TRBV30 to TRBJ1-4; D is perhaps TRBD1 (5 bases). CDR3 length: 14 amino acids. Trimming stripped 0 bases from V and 8 bases from J, with 13 bases between. Germline CDR1 GTSNPN, CDR2 SVGIG (reference sequence). As DNA, the CDR3 is TGTGCCTGGAGTGTAGTCGGGGCGGTCGAAAAACTGTTTTTT. Protein product: CAWSVVGAVEKLFF. The whole variable domain, remainder taken from reference TRBV30 and TRBJ1-4, is SQTIHQWPATLVQPVGSPLSLECTVEGTSNPNLYWYRQAAGRGLQLLFYSVGIGQISSEVPQNLSASRPQDRQFILSSKKLLLSDSGFYLCAWSVVGAVEKLFFGSGTQLSVL.

V gene TRBV10-3 combines with J gene TRBJ2-1, with D possibly TRBD2 on 5 matching bases. Germline assignment: CDR1 ENHRY and CDR2 SYGVKD. There are 15 residues in the CDR3. Trimming removed 6 bases from V and 2 bases from J, with 14 bases in between. The CDR3 sequence is CAISLSGIPYNEQFF. The CDR3 nucleotides read TGTGCCATCAGCCTAAGCGGAATCCCCTACAATGAGCAGTTCTTC.

The table lists this clone with a count of one. The DNA of the CDR3 is TGTGCCAGTAGTCCAACCCAACTAGCGGGATCCACCTACGAGCAGTACTTC. It encodes CASSPTQLAGSTYEQYF. The rearrangement links TRBV19 to TRBJ2-7; 10 bases match TRBD2. Germline V gene lookup returns CDR1 LNHDA and CDR2 SQIVND (reference sequence). V lost 5 bases to trimming and J lost 2 bases; unmatched junction nucleotides: 12. The CDR3 has 17 residues.

With regard to this clone: Other DNA sequences in the sample encode the same CDR3. This chain joins TRBV28 and TRBJ1-2; D may be TRBD1 (5 bases). The ends were cut back, 3 bases at V and 4 bases at J, with 9 bases in the middle. CDR1 is MDHEN, CDR2 SYDVKM, per germline. The CDR3 sequence is 13 residues long. The CDR3 here is CASSFGGGYGYTF. CDR3 in DNA: TGTGCCAGCAGTTTCGGCGGGGGCTATGGCTACACCTTC.

This chain links TRBV5-4 with TRBJ2-1; 8 bases are a match to TRBD2. The CDR3 is 15 residues long. The junction had 7 bases not matched to a gene; V was cut back by 4 bases and J by 4 bases. Per the germline V gene, CDR1 is SGHNT and CDR2 is YYREEE (reference sequence). The CDR3 region has the DNA TGTGCCAGCAGCCTGAGCGGGAGTGGATACAATGAGCAGTTCTTC. Translating gives CASSLSGSGYNEQFF.

The V call is TRBV7-9, the J call TRBJ2-3, with unresolved D. Deletions cut 3 bases from V and 3 bases from J, with 7 bases between. The CDR3 loop spans 13 amino acids. Germline V CDR1 and CDR2: SEHNR, FQNEAQ (reference sequence). The CDR3 region has the DNA TGTGCCAGCAGCTTGGACGCGACAGATACGCAGTATTTT. This translates into CASSLDATDTQYF. The full variable domain, completed using reference TRBV7-9 and TRBJ2-3, is DTGVSQNPRHKITKRGQNVTFRCDPISEHNRLYWYRQTLGQGPEFLTYFQNEAQLEKSRLLSDRFSAERPKGSFSTLEIQRTEQGDSAMYLCASSLDATDTQYFGPGTRLTVL.

This clone was recorded once. The chain uses TRBV5-1 and TRBJ2-3; TRBD1 agrees at 7 bases. Germline loops: CDR1 SGHRS, CDR2 YFSETQ. Trimming removed 0 bases from V and 6 bases from J; junction bases left unmatched: 13. This CDR3 is built from 17 residues. CDR3 residues: CASSLDPTGKGQDTQYF. The CDR3 DNA reads TGCGCCAGCAGCTTGGATCCGACAGGCAAGGGACAGGATACGCAGTATTTT. Combining the CDR3 with reference TRBV5-1 and TRBJ2-3 gives the whole variable domain KAGVTQTPRYLIKTRGQQVTLSCSPISGHRSVSWYQQTPGQGLQFLFEYFSETQRNKGNFPGRFSGRQFSNSRSEMNVSTLELGDSALYLCASSLDPTGKGQDTQYFGPGTRLTVL.

This chain uses TRBV30 with TRBJ1-3; weak D call: TRBD1 (6 bases). Germline CDR1 GTSNPN, CDR2 SVGIG (reference sequence). The length of the CDR3 is 12 residues. V lost 8 bases and J lost 3, with 11 bases in between. The CDR3, as DNA: TGTGCCCATGGACAGTTTGGAAACACCATATATTTT. Protein sequence: CAHGQFGNTIYF.

The V and J genes are TRBV5-1 and TRBJ1-4; 8 nucleotides align to TRBD1. Germline lookup yields CDR1 SGHRS and CDR2 YFSETQ. The CDR3 extends over 15 amino acids. V was clipped by 0 bases and J by 7 bases; unmatched bases: 5. Written as DNA, the CDR3 is TGCGCCAGCAGCTTGGCAGGGACAGGCCTTGAAAAACTGTTTTTT. Protein sequence: CASSLAGTGLEKLFF.

The V and J genes are TRBV7-2 and TRBJ2-2, with 8 bases that match TRBD2. With 4 bases clipped from V and 4 bases from J, the junction kept 5 bases outside the gene matches. The CDR3 extends over 15 amino acids. Germline-derived CDR1 and CDR2 are SGHTA and FQGNSA. The CDR3 loop is CASSSSGYSTGELFF. The CDR3 DNA is TGTGCCAGCAGCTCTAGCGGGTATTCCACCGGGGAGCTGTTTTTT.

This clone was recorded once. The chain uses TRBV9 and TRBJ2-1; TRBD2 matches 9 bases. This CDR3 is 15 amino acids long. CDR1 SGDLS and CDR2 YYNGEE come from the germline V gene. Trimming removed 2 bases from V and 5 bases from J; junction bases left unmatched: 5. CDR3 region: CASSVSSGTNNEQFF. The CDR3 nucleotides read TGTGCCAGCAGCGTTTCTAGCGGGACCAACAATGAGCAGTTCTTC.